Following are 26 T cell receptor beta chains from one sample sequenced in a study of T cells in Graves' hyperthyroidism and ophthalmopathy. There were TCR beta CDR3 regions amplified from RNA transcripts. The HTBI set primed first-round TCR CDR3 RT-PCR. In TCRdb, the multiplex PCR reads were re-called with MiXCR into one record per CDR3 protein. The sample has about 570,000 distinct CDR3 sequences; 12% to 15% are singletons. Sequencing input: blood. Receptor source: a woman aged 35 to 49 with Graves' hyperthyroidism.

This clonotype was recorded many times. The rearrangement uses TRBV29-1 and TRBJ2-1; D is uncertain. V was pared by 3 bases and J by 4 bases, with 13 bases between. This CDR3 has 14 residues. Germline loops: CDR1 SQVTM, CDR2 ANQGSEA. This chain's CDR3 is CSVESEDVYNEQFF. In DNA, the CDR3 is TGCAGCGTTGAGAGTGAAGATGTTTACAATGAGCAGTTCTTC.

The chain uses TRBV20-1 and TRBJ2-5; D is perhaps TRBD2 (5 bases). The CDR3 is 14 amino acids. Looked up from germline, CDR1 is DFQATT and CDR2 is SNEGSKA (reference sequence). The germline V and J ends were trimmed by 6 bases and 2 bases, with 16 bases remaining between them. The CDR3, as DNA: TGCAGTGCCCCTTCCGACCGGGATCAAGAGACCCAGTACTTC. It is translated as CSAPSDRDQETQYF.

The sample holds many counts of this clonotype. The chain combines TRBV28 with TRBJ2-3; unclear D gene. V lost 8 bases and J 7 bases, leaving 13 bases between the germline ends. The CDR3 is made up of 12 amino acids. CDR1 is MDHEN and CDR2 is SYDVKM in the germline V gene. The CDR3 region is CASGPSGYTQYF. CDR3 nucleotide sequence: TGTGCCAGCGGACCCTCTGGCTATACGCAGTATTTT.

This clonotype was detected a few times. At one of its ends the junction is not consistent with the germline gene, which may arise from a read error. This sequence joins TRBV9 and TRBJ2-7; D may match TRBD1 or TRBD2 (5 bases each). The length of the CDR3 is 16 residues. The germline V gene encodes CDR1 SGDLS and CDR2 YYNGEE. The CDR3 loop reads CTSSVGVGVGGYEQYF. The CDR3, as DNA: TGTACCAGCAGCGTAGGGGTCGGGGTGGGCGGCTACGAGCAGTACTTC. Full variable domain (missing parts from reference TRBV9 and TRBJ2-7): DSGVTQTPKHLITATGQRVTLRCSPRSGDLSVYWYQQSLDQGLQFLIQYYNGEERAKGNILERFSAQQFPDLHSELNLSSLELGDSALYFCTSSVGVGVGGYEQYFGPGTRLTVT.

Only a few counts were recorded for this clonotype. This chain links TRBV4-1 with TRBJ1-4; 7 positions agree with TRBD1. This CDR3 has 15 residues. The trim removed 0 bases at V and 6 bases at J, leaving 4 bases unmatched. Germline V CDR1 and CDR2: MGHRA, YSYEKL. This CDR3 reads CASSQDTGVDEKLFF. The CDR3 bases are TGCGCCAGCAGCCAAGATACAGGGGTGGATGAAAAACTGTTTTTT.

In this sample, this clonotype turned up many times. The V call is TRBV2, the J call TRBJ2-7, with a tentative D call TRBD2 (6 bases). Trimming pared 2 bases from V and 1 base from J, leaving 15 bases between. Germline V gene data show CDR1 as SNHLY and CDR2 as FYNNEI. The CDR3 sequence is 16 residues long. The CDR3 sequence: CASSEPQRASSYEQYF. The DNA of the CDR3 is TGTGCCAGCAGTGAACCCCAGCGGGCTAGTTCCTACGAGCAGTACTTC.

Comment on this clonotype: A much larger clone sits a single nucleotide away, making a read error possible. The J gene is TRBJ2-1, the V gene TRBV5-1; no definite D call. The tail of the sequence fits TRBJ2-7 better, so the J call may be wrong. CDR3 length: 13 residues. Germline-derived CDR1 and CDR2 are SGHRS and YFSETQ. The CDR3 protein is CASSLSAYNEQYF. CDR3 bases: TGCGCCAGCAGCTTGTCTGCCTACAATGAGCAGTACTTC.

The chain has TRBV5-5 and TRBJ2-2; D might be TRBD1 (5 bases). The CDR3 contains 14 residues. Germline V lookup: CDR1 SGHKS, CDR2 YYEKEE (reference sequence). Deletions cut 4 bases from V and 5 bases from J, with 12 bases between. CDR3 residues: CASSTMTVTGELFF. Written as DNA, the CDR3 is TGTGCCAGCAGCACGATGACAGTTACCGGGGAGCTGTTTTTT. The full variable domain, with the rest looked up from reference TRBV5-5 and TRBJ2-2, is DAGVTQSPTHLIKTRGQQVTLRCSPISGHKSVSWYQQVLGQGPQFIFQYYEKEERGRGNFPDRFSARQFPNYSSELNVNALLLGDSALYLCASSTMTVTGELFFGEGSRLTVL.

This clonotype was seen more than once but under ten times. CDR3 amino acids: CASSQEPGNGELFF. The CDR3 coding sequence is TGTGCCAGCAGCCAAGAACCCGGAAACGGGGAGCTGTTTTTT. The V and J genes are TRBV4-2 and TRBJ2-2, with unresolved D. Trimming removed 0 bases at V and 7 bases at J, with 9 bases between. The CDR3 covers 14 residues. Germline V lookup: CDR1 LGHNA, CDR2 YNFKEQ.

This clonotype appeared many times. J is TRBJ1-6 and V is TRBV27; D is unresolved. The CDR3 covers 13 residues. Germline-derived CDR1 and CDR2 are MNHEY and SMNVEV (reference sequence). Trimming shortened V by 3 bases and J by 8 bases, and 8 bases separated the two germline ends. The DNA for the CDR3 is TGTGCCAGCAGTTTTCGTCCGGATTCACCCCTCCACTTT. Its translation is CASSFRPDSPLHF.

V usage is TRBV12-3 or TRBV12-4 and J usage is TRBJ2-1, with a possible D match to TRBD2 (6 bases). The length of the CDR3 is 15 residues. V lost 4 bases and J lost 4, with 14 bases in between. The CDR3 loop reads CASSYPGEKYNEQFF. CDR3 bases: TGTGCCAGCAGTTATCCGGGAGAGAAATACAATGAGCAGTTCTTC.

This clonotype was observed at least ten times. The chain employs TRBV2 and TRBJ2-7, with D unclear. The CDR3 is made up of 14 amino acids. Deletions cut 7 bases from V and 3 bases from J, with 16 bases between. Germline-derived CDR1 and CDR2 are SNHLY and FYNNEI. DNA for the CDR3: TGTGCCAGCAAGGGCGGAACTATAAACTACGAGCAGTACTTC. Translating it yields CASKGGTINYEQYF.

Many counts were recorded for this clonotype. The chain links TRBV5-6 to TRBJ2-1, with 14 bases that match TRBD2. CDR1 and CDR2 (germline): SGHDT, YYEEEE. The CDR3 spans 17 residues. The trim removed 4 bases at V and 13 bases at J, leaving 16 bases unmatched. The CDR3 spells CASSAIGTSGRKGIQFF. The CDR3, as DNA: TGTGCCAGCAGCGCAATCGGGACTAGCGGGAGAAAGGGTATACAGTTCTTC.

This clonotype was picked up a small number of times. This chain joins TRBV7-3 and TRBJ2-7; TRBD1 aligns across 10 bases. V was clipped by 2 bases and J by 2 bases; unmatched bases: 3. The CDR3 has 15 residues. Germline V lookup: CDR1 SGHTA, CDR2 FQGTGA. The DNA for the CDR3 is TGTGCCAGCAGCTTAGAGGGACAGGGGACCTACGAGCAGTACTTC. Its translation: CASSLEGQGTYEQYF.

This clonotype came up many times. The gene calls are TRBV20-1 and TRBJ2-3, with TRBD1 as a possible D gene (5 bases). This CDR3 has 14 amino acids. V lost 4 bases and J 0 bases, leaving 11 bases between the germline ends. Per germline, CDR1 DFQATT and CDR2 SNEGSKA (reference sequence). CDR3 sequence reads: CSAKGESSTDTQYF. The CDR3 coding sequence is TGCAGTGCTAAAGGGGAATCTAGCACAGATACGCAGTATTTT.

Ten or more counts support this clonotype. This rearrangement joins TRBV12-5 to TRBJ1-5; the match to TRBD1 covers 8 bases. The CDR3 runs to 17 residues. The V gene's germline CDR1 is LGHNT and CDR2 FRNRAP. V lost 2 bases and J lost 7; bases outside the gene matches: 13. The CDR3 loop reads CASGLSYPGQGWQPQHF. The CDR3 DNA reads as TGTGCTAGTGGTTTGTCCTACCCCGGACAGGGCTGGCAGCCCCAGCATTTT.

This clonotype appeared a few times. The J gene is TRBJ2-3, the V gene TRBV7-3; 7 nucleotides match TRBD2. Germline V gene sequence: CDR1 SGHTA, CDR2 FQGTGA. This CDR3 spans 16 amino acids. The V segment lost 6 bases and the J segment 7 bases; nucleotides outside the gene matches: 16. CDR3 nucleotides: TGTGCCAGCAGTTTAGGGGCTAGCGGACCCAGCTATACGCAGTATTTT. This gives the protein CASSLGASGPSYTQYF.

This clonotype was counted at least ten times. V usage is TRBV11-3 and J usage is TRBJ2-3; D perhaps matches TRBD2 (5 bases). Trimming removed 4 bases from V and 0 bases from J, with 8 bases in between. The CDR3 runs 14 residues. Germline V CDR1 and CDR2: SGHNT, YENEEA. CDR3 sequence reads: CASSSRTSTDTQYF. The CDR3 nucleotides are TGTGCCAGCAGCTCACGGACTAGCACAGATACGCAGTATTTT.

There are many counts of this clonotype. V gene TRBV11-2 combines with J gene TRBJ2-3, with 15 nucleotides matching TRBD2. J was trimmed by 5 bases and V by 5 bases; bases with no gene match: 5. The germline gives CDR1 SGHAT, CDR2 FQNNGV. CDR3 length equals 16 residues. CDR3 loop: CASSPGLAGGIDTQYF. The CDR3 coding sequence is TGTGCCAGCAGCCCGGGACTAGCGGGAGGTATAGATACGCAGTATTTT.

This chain uses TRBV30 with TRBJ1-2; the D gene is possibly TRBD1 (5 bases). CDR3 length: 13 residues. Germline CDR1 and CDR2: GTSNPN and SVGIG (reference sequence). V dropped 7 bases and J dropped 6 bases, with 18 bases sitting between them. The CDR3 sequence is CASDPGYSDGYTF. As DNA, the CDR3 is TGTGCCTCAGATCCAGGGTATTCCGATGGCTACACCTTC.

On this clonotype itself: This could be a read error, since a much larger clone is one nucleotide away. The missing conserved phenylalanine or tryptophan at the end of this CDR3 makes a read error likely. The CDR3 here is CASRIGISGGPETQYL. CDR3 DNA: TGTGCCAGCCGCATCGGGATTTCGGGAGGCCCTGAGACCCAGTACTTA. V is TRBV27 and J is TRBJ2-5, with TRBD2 identical over 7 bases. Losses at the gene ends were 8 bases for V and 5 bases for J; bases not matched to a gene: 17. Germline V gives CDR1 MNHEY, CDR2 SMNVEV (reference sequence). This CDR3 has 16 amino acids.

This clonotype was seen ten or more times. The chain joins TRBV2 to TRBJ2-1, with D perhaps TRBD1 (5 bases). CDR3 length: 13 amino acids. Between the trimmed V and J ends, which lost 10 bases and 4 bases, there was a span of 14 bases. Germline V gene data show CDR1 as SNHLY and CDR2 as FYNNEI. This CDR3 is CATHRDSYNEQFF. In nucleotides, the CDR3 is TGTGCCACCCACCGCGACAGTTACAATGAGCAGTTCTTC.

The chain carries TRBV4-1 and TRBJ1-1; D is unclear. Germline CDR1 reads MGHRA; CDR2 reads YSYEKL. The V and J ends lost 0 bases and 0 bases respectively, with 14 bases between them. CDR3 size: 17 residues. The CDR3 nucleotides are TGCGCCAGCAGCCAAGATTATTCGGCAGTAGTGAACACTGAAGCTTTCTTT. Translation: CASSQDYSAVVNTEAFF.

The genes are TRBV4-1 and TRBJ2-2; TRBD2 is a possible D gene (7 bases). Trimming shortened V by 1 base and J by 4 bases, and 13 bases separated the two germline ends. Germline loops: CDR1 MGHRA, CDR2 YSYEKL. This CDR3 is 16 amino acids long. The CDR3 region has the DNA TGCGCCAGCAGCCAAGTGCGGGGGCTTGGCACCGGGGAGCTGTTTTTT. This encodes CASSQVRGLGTGELFF.

This clonotype was found once. With a much larger clone just one base away, this may be a read error. The J gene is TRBJ1-5, the V gene TRBV18; D possibly corresponds to TRBD1 (5 bases). This CDR3 is built from 17 residues. CDR1 is KGHSH, CDR2 LQKENI, per germline. Written as DNA, the CDR3 is TGTGCCAGCTCACCACTGGGACTCTCCCATAGCAATCAGCCCCAGCGTTTT. Translated: CASSPLGLSHSNQPQRF.

This clonotype came up many times. The chain uses TRBV29-1 and TRBJ2-2; perhaps TRBD1 as D (5 bases). Looked up from germline, CDR1 is SQVTM and CDR2 is ANQGSEA. V shed 2 bases and J shed 1 base, with 8 bases lying between them. There are 14 residues in the CDR3. CDR3: CSVESGLNTGELFF. In DNA, the CDR3 is TGCAGCGTTGAATCAGGGTTGAACACCGGGGAGCTGTTTTTT.